Here is one T cell receptor beta chain with its context. What it recognizes is unknown. Within the sample, other DNA sequences also encode this same CDR3. Unrecorded immune exposures were likely, despite nominal health at sampling. This sample is drawn from a study of cytomegalovirus exposure and HLA in healthy donors. Study-wide results and caveats: Within an earlier analysis, most TCR beta V segments proved productive either about 87% or about 30% of the time. Versus the approximately 700-donor mean, an Asian-associated ancestry cluster reportedly showed fewer N-insertions in a later analysis. An assumption of roughly uniform sequencing depth across donors underlay the presence/absence analyses.

Both 60 Vbeta primers and 13 Jbeta primers went into the PCR. Here immunoSEQ multiplex PCR was the method, and the copy in TCRdb shows in-frame clones only, minus some. The data contain about 180,000 clones, under 80% of them seen just once; the ten biggest clones take up under 3%. J was trimmed by 5 bases and V by 4 bases; bases with no gene match: 4. The V gene's germline CDR1 is SEHNR and CDR2 FQNEAQ (reference sequence). The CDR3 length is 13 residues. The chain has TRBV7-9 and TRBJ1-2, with 7 bases matching TRBD1. The TCR originated in a human donor in good health. Sequenced: PBMCs. The CDR3 loop reads CASSSQGLYGYTF. The DNA of the CDR3 is TGTGCCAGCAGCTCACAGGGGTTGTATGGCTACACCTTC.